A selection of T cell receptor beta chains follows, all from one sample in a study of blood T cell repertoires in COVID-19. Using immunoSEQ multiplex PCR, the repertoire was profiled, and TCRdb retains in-frame clones only, with some absent. Altogether more than 150,000 clones are present, about 83% being singletons, with the ten largest covering 10% to 15%. Sequencing was done on a sample of peripheral blood. The receptors stem from a man aged 65 to 85 who had recovered from COVID-19. CDR3s include the opening cysteine and the closing phenylalanine or tryptophan. The order of the fields is J gene, V gene, CDR3 protein.

TRBJ2-1,TRBV7-3,CASSLLGGGRYNEQFF
TRBJ2-7,TRBV2,CASRESDYPGLAGDYRSYEQYF
TRBJ1-2,TRBV28,CASSLLGGRRRGYGYTF
TRBJ2-7,TRBV3-1/TRBV3-2,CASSQMAPGQGTYSYEQYF
TRBJ2-7,TRBV27,CASAREWLHSYEQYF
TRBJ2-2,TRBV5-4,CASSLRGQGLSGELFF
TRBJ1-6,TRBV10-3,CAISEFEGNSPLHF
TRBJ2-7,TRBV7-9,CASSSGTTSYEQYF
TRBJ2-1,TRBV27,CASSLLAGSSYNEQFF
TRBJ1-1,TRBV28,CASRLGHGAMNTEAFF
TRBJ2-1,TRBV7-2,CASSSSTGAYNEQFF
TRBJ2-2,TRBV18,CASSPRQGEAGELFF
TRBJ1-1,TRBV5-5,CASSLAGSTEAFF
TRBJ2-2,TRBV7-2,CASSLSKLSGELFF
TRBJ2-5,TRBV5-6,CASRRSGGEETQYF
TRBJ2-7,TRBV28,CASSFPFSGKDEQYF
TRBJ1-1,TRBV7-9,CASSLVRGNTEAFF
TRBJ1-5,TRBV28,CASQFRGNQPQHF
TRBJ1-2,TRBV4-2,CASSQDRNRGLYGYTF
TRBJ1-5,TRBV6-1,CASSDETGGGNQPQHF
TRBJ1-5,TRBV2,CASSEGEVQPQHF
TRBJ2-5,TRBV7-6,CASSLLETQYF
TRBJ1-5,TRBV18,CASSPSRGNQPQHF
TRBJ2-1,TRBV6-5,CASSLTDRGHEQFF
TRBJ2-7,TRBV19,CASSIRGQLSYEQYF
TRBJ2-7,TRBV3-1/TRBV3-2,CASSQEEAYEQYF
TRBJ2-5,TRBV4-3,CASSQDNRGGTQYF
TRBJ2-1,TRBV28,CASSSPRRSEDYNEQFF
TRBJ2-7,TRBV21-1,CASTKGGSGRARGEQYF
TRBJ2-2,TRBV27,CASSLQGTGELFF
TRBJ1-4,TRBV28,CASSFGGSDEKLFF
TRBJ1-6,TRBV6-1,CASSDDAGQGVPYEDSPLHF
TRBJ2-5,TRBV2,CASRAGVGQETQYF